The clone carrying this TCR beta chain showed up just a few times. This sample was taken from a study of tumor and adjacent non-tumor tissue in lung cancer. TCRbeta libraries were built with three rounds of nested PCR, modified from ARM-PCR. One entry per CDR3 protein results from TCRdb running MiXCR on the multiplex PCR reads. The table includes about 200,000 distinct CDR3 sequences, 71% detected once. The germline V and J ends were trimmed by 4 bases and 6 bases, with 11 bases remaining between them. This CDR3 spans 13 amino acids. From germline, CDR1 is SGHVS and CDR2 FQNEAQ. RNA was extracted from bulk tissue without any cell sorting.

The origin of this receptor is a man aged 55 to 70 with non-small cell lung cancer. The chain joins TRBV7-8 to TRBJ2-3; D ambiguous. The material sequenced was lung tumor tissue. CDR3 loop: CASSSPFGDTQYF. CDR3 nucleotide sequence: TGTGCCAGCAGCTCCCCTTTCGGGGATACGCAGTATTTT.